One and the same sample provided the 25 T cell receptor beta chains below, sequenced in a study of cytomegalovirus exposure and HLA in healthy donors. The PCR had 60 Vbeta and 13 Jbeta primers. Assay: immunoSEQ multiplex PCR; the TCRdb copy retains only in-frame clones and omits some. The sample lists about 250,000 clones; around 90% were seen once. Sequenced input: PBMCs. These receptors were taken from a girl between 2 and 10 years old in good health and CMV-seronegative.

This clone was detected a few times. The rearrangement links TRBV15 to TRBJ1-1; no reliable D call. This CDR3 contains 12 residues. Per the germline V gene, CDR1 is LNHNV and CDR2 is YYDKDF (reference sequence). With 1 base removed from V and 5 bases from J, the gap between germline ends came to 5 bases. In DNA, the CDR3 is TGTGCCACCAGCAGAGCTGAGACTGAAGCTTTCTTT. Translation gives CATSRAETEAFF. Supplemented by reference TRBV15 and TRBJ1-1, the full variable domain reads DAMVIQNPRYQVTQFGKPVTLSCSQTLNHNVMYWYQQKSSQAPKLLFHYYDKDFNNEADTPDNFQSRRPNTSFCFLDIRSPGLGDTAMYLCATSRAETEAFFGQGTRLTVV.

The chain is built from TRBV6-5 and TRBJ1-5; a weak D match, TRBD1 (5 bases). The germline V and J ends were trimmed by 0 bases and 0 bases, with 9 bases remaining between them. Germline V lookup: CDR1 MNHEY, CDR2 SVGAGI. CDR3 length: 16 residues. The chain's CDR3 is CASSYSGQASNQPQHF. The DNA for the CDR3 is TGTGCCAGCAGTTACTCGGGGCAGGCTAGCAATCAGCCCCAGCATTTT.

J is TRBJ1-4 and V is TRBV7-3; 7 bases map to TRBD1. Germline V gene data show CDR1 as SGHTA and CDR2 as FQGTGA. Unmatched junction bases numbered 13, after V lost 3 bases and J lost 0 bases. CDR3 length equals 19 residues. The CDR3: CASSFSPFGQVATNEKLFF. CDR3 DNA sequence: TGTGCCAGCAGCTTCTCCCCCTTTGGACAGGTTGCAACTAATGAAAAACTGTTTTTT.

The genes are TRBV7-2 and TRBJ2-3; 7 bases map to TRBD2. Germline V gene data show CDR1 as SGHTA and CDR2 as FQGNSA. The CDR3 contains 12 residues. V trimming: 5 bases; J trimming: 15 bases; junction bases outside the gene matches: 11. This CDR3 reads CASSRETSRYYF. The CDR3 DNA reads TGTGCCAGCAGCCGCGAGACTAGCCGATACTATTTT. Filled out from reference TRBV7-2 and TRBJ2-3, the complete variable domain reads GAGVSQSPSNKVTEKGKDVELRCDPISGHTALYWYRQSLGQGLEFLIYFQGNSAPDKSGLPSDRFSAERTGGSVSTLTIQRTQQEDSAVYLCASSRETSRYYFGPGTRLTVL.

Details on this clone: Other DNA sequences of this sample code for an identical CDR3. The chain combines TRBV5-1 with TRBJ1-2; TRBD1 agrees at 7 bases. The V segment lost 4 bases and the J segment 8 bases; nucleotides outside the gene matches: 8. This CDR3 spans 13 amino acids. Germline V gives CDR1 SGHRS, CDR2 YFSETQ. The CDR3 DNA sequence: TGCGCCAGCAGCCTCACAGGGGATCGGGGCTACACCTTC. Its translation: CASSLTGDRGYTF.

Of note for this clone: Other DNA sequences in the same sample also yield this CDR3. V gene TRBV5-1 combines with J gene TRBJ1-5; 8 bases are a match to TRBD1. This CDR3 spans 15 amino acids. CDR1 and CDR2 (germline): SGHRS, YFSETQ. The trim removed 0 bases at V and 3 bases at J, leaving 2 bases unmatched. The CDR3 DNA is TGCGCCAGCAGCTTGGGGACAGGGCTCAATCAGCCCCAGCATTTT. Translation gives CASSLGTGLNQPQHF.

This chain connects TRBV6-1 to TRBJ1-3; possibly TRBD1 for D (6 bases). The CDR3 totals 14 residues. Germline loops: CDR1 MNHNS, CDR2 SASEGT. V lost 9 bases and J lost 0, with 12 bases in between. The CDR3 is CASWEGGSGNTIYF. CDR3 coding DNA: TGTGCCAGTTGGGAAGGGGGCTCTGGAAACACCATATATTTT.

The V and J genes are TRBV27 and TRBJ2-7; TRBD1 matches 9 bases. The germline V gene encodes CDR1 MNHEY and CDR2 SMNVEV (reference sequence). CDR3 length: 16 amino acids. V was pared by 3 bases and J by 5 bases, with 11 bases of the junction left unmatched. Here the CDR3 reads CASSFLADRGGDEQYF. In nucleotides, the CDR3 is TGTGCCAGCAGTTTCCTCGCGGACAGGGGAGGCGACGAGCAGTACTTC.

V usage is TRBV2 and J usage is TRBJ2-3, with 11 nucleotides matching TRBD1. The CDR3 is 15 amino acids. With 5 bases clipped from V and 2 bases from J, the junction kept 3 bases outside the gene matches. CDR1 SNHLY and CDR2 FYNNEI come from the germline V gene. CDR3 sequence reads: CASSQDRGPTDTQYF. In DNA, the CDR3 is TGTGCCAGCAGTCAGGACAGGGGGCCCACAGATACGCAGTATTTT.

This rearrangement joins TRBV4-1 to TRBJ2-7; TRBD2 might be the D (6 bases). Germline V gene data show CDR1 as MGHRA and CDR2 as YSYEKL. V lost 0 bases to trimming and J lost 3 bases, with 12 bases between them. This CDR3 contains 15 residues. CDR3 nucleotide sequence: TGCGCCAGCAGCCAAGATGGACTACTATACTACGAGCAGTACTTC. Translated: CASSQDGLLYYEQYF.

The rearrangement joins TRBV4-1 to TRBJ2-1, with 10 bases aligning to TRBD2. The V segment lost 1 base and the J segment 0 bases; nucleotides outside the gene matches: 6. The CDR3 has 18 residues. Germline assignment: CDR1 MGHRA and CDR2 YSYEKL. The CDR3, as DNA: TGCGCCAGCAGCCAAGCGGGAGCGGGAGGGGGCTCCTACAATGAGCAGTTCTTC. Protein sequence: CASSQAGAGGGSYNEQFF.

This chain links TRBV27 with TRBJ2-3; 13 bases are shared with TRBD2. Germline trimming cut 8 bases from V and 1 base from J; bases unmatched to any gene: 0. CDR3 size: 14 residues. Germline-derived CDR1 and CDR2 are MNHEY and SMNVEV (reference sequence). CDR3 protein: CASGLAGGTDTQYF. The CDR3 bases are TGTGCCAGCGGACTAGCGGGAGGCACAGATACGCAGTATTTT.

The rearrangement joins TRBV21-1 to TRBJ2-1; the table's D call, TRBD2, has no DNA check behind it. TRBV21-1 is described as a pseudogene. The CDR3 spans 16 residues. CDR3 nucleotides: TGTGCCAGCAGCAACCAGACTAGCGGGGTCTACAATGAGCAGTTCTTC. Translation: CASSNQTSGVYNEQFF.

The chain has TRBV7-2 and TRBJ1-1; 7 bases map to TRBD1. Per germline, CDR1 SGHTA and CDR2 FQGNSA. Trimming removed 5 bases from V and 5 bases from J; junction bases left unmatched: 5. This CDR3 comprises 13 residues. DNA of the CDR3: TGTGCCAGCAGCCTGACAGGGATGACTGAAGCTTTCTTT. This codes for CASSLTGMTEAFF.

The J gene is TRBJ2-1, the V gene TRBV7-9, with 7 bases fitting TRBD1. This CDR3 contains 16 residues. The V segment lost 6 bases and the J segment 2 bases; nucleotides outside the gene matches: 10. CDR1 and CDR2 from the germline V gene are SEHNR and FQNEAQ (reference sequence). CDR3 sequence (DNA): TGTGCCAGCAGTCCCCGAAGGACAGGAACCTACAATGAGCAGTTCTTC. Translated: CASSPRRTGTYNEQFF.

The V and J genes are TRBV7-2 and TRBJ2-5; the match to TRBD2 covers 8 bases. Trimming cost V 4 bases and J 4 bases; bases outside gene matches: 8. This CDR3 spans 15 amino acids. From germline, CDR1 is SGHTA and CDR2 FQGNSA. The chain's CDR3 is CASSSSSGPLETQYF. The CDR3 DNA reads TGTGCCAGCAGCTCCTCTAGCGGGCCTTTAGAGACCCAGTACTTC.

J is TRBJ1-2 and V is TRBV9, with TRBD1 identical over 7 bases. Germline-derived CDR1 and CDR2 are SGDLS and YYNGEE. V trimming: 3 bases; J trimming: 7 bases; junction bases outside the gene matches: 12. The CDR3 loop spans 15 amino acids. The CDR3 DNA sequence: TGTGCCAGCAGCGCGCAGGGCCTAGGGGGCGGTGGCTACACCTTC. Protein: CASSAQGLGGGGYTF.

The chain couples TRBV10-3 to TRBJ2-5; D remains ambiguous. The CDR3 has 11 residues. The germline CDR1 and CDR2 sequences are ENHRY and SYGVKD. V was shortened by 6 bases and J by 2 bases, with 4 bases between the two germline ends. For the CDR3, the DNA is TGTGCCATCAGATCACAAGAGACCCAGTACTTC. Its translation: CAIRSQETQYF.

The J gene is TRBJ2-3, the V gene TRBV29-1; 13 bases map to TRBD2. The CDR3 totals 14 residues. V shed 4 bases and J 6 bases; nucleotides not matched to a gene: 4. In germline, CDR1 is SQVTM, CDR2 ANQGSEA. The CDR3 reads CSVARTSGGDTQYF. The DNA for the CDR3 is TGCAGCGTTGCCCGGACTAGCGGGGGTGATACGCAGTATTTT.

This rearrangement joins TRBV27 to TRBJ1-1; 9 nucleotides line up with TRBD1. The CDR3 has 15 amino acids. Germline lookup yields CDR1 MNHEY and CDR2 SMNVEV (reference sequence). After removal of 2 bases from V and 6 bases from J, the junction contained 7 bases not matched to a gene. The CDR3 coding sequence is TGTGCCAGCAGTTTAGTCGGACAGGGGCGTTCTGAAGCTTTCTTT. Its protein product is CASSLVGQGRSEAFF.

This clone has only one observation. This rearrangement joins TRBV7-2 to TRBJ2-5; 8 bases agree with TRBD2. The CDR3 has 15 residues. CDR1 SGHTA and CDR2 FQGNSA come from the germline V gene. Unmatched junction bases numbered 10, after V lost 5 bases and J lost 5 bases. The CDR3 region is CASSGAGGREETQYF. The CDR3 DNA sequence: TGTGCCAGCAGCGGCGCGGGGGGTAGGGAGGAGACCCAGTACTTC. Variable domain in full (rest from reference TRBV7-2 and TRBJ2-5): GAGVSQSPSNKVTEKGKDVELRCDPISGHTALYWYRQSLGQGLEFLIYFQGNSAPDKSGLPSDRFSAERTGGSVSTLTIQRTQQEDSAVYLCASSGAGGREETQYFGPGTRLLVL.

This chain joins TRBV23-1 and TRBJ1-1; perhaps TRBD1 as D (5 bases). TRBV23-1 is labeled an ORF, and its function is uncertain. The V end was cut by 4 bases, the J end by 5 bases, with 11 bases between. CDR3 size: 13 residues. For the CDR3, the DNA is TGCGCCAGCAGTCTTGGGGGGGAGACTGAAGCTTTCTTT. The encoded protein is CASSLGGETEAFF.

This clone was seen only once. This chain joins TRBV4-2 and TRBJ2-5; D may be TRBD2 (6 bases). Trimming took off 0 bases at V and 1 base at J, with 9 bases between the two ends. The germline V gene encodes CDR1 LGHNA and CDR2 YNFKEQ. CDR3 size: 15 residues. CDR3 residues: CASSQEGLIQETQYF. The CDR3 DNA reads TGTGCCAGCAGCCAAGAGGGACTCATCCAAGAGACCCAGTACTTC.

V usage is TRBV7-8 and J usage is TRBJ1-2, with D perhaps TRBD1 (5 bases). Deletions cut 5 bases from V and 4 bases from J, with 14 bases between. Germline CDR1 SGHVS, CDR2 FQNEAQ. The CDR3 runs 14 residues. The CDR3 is CASSPRATTYGYTF. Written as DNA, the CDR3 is TGTGCCAGCAGCCCCAGGGCAACCACCTATGGCTACACCTTC.

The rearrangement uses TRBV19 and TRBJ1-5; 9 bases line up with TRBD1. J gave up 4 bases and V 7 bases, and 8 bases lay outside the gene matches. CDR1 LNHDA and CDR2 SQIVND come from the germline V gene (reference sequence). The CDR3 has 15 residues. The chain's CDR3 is CASNSQGAGNQPQHF. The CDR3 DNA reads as TGTGCCAGTAATTCACAGGGGGCCGGGAATCAGCCCCAGCATTTT.